This passage covers 13 T cell receptor beta chains from one sample sequenced in a study of HIV-infected children after antiretroviral therapy interruption. RNA-based 3' RACE libraries used unique molecular identifiers. TCRdb itself ran the 3' RACE reads through MiXCR, one entry per CDR3 protein. The data contain about 46,000 distinct CDR3 sequences, more than 3.5% of them singletons. Treatment denoted: PENTA 11 planned treatment interruption arm or continuous ART arm. The sample consisted of CD45RA+ CD4+ T cells from PBMCs, pooled from several time points, taken from a donor given antiretroviral therapy, either interrupted or continuous. As to subset: naive CD4+ CD45RA+ CD45RO- T cells. Receptor source: a pool of human donors with HIV.

This clonotype was detected ten times or more. The CDR3 region has the DNA TGTGCCAGCAGGCCAGGGGGGGGAGAGACCCAGTACTTC. Its protein product is CASRPGGGETQYF. The V gene is TRBV7-2, the J gene TRBJ2-5; D may correspond to TRBD1 or TRBD2 (7 bases each). The CDR3 spans 13 residues. From germline, CDR1 is SGHTA and CDR2 FQGNSA. Deletions cut 6 bases from V and 4 bases from J, with 12 bases between.

This chain uses TRBV7-9 with TRBJ2-7; 8 bases map to TRBD1. Germline V lookup: CDR1 SEHNR, CDR2 FQNEAQ (reference sequence). The ends lost 5 bases at V and 5 bases at J; junction bases unmatched: 5. CDR3 size: 13 residues. The CDR3 reads CASSTGTGHEQYF. The DNA of the CDR3 is TGTGCCAGCAGCACCGGGACAGGCCACGAGCAGTACTTC.

This clonotype was counted once. A much larger clone is a single base away; this may be a read error. The chain carries TRBV2 and TRBJ2-6, with 8 bases aligning to TRBD2. CDR1 is SNHLY and CDR2 is FYNNEI in the germline V gene. The ends lost 3 bases at V and 2 bases at J; junction bases unmatched: 6. This CDR3 contains 17 residues. The CDR3, as DNA: TGTGCCAGCAGTGAGACGGGGGGGGGCACTGGGGCCAACGTCCTGACTTTC. It is translated as CASSETGGGTGANVLTF.

This clonotype was counted at least ten times. V and J are TRBV2 and TRBJ1-6, with D uncertain. The V gene lost 11 bases and the J gene lost 10 bases, with 18 bases spanning the gap. The germline V gene encodes CDR1 SNHLY and CDR2 FYNNEI. This CDR3 is 13 amino acids long. As DNA, the CDR3 is TGTGCCGCAAACGCGGACGAAGGGTCACCCCTCCACTTT. Residues: CAANADEGSPLHF.

This clonotype was seen ten or more times. This chain uses TRBV30 with TRBJ2-6; 9 bases match TRBD1. The ends lost 6 bases at V and 8 bases at J; junction bases unmatched: 8. Germline CDR1 and CDR2: GTSNPN and SVGIG (reference sequence). The CDR3 has 14 amino acids. CDR3: CACTPGQGSNVLTF. Here the CDR3 DNA reads TGTGCCTGTACCCCGGGACAGGGTTCCAACGTCCTGACTTTC.

This clonotype appeared many times. This chain uses TRBV5-3 with TRBJ1-5; maybe TRBD1 (6 bases). TRBV5-3 belongs to the ORF category, with a function that is uncertain. There are 14 residues in the CDR3. The V gene lost 4 bases and the J gene lost 1 base, with 9 bases spanning the gap. As DNA, the CDR3 is TGTGCCAGAAGCCACGGACAGAGCAATCAGCCCCAGCATTTT. Its translation is CARSHGQSNQPQHF.

This clonotype was observed many times. V is TRBV27 and J is TRBJ2-1; D gene uncertain. Germline V lookup: CDR1 MNHEY, CDR2 SMNVEV (reference sequence). V gave up 5 bases and J gave up 7 bases, with 21 bases separating them. The length of the CDR3 is 16 residues. In DNA form, the CDR3 reads TGTGCCAGCAGTCTCCGTTTGGCCCGAAAAGTGAATGAGCAGTTCTTC. Translated: CASSLRLARKVNEQFF.

This clonotype was detected ten times or more. The rearrangement joins TRBV23-1 to TRBJ1-5; D is ambiguous. TRBV23-1 is an ORF for which the function is uncertain. The CDR3 is made up of 15 amino acids. V lost 5 bases to trimming and J lost 4 bases, with 15 bases between them. In nucleotides, the CDR3 is TGCGCCAGCAGTAGTGGGCAGGTTCGGAATCAGCCCCAGCATTTT. This encodes CASSSGQVRNQPQHF.

This clonotype was found many times. The V and J genes are TRBV19 and TRBJ2-2; perhaps TRBD1 as D (5 bases). V gave up 3 bases and J gave up 5 bases, with 7 bases separating them. Germline CDR1 reads LNHDA; CDR2 reads SQIVND (reference sequence). CDR3 size: 13 residues. CDR3 residues: CASSIQGTGELFF. The CDR3 bases are TGTGCCAGTAGTATTCAGGGTACCGGGGAGCTGTTTTTT.

Comment on this clonotype: A much larger clone lies a single base off, so this may be a read error. The V call is TRBV10-1, the J call TRBJ2-1; D tentatively fits TRBD1 or TRBD2 (5 bases each). Trimming shortened V by 6 bases and J by 13 bases, and 19 bases separated the two germline ends. Germline CDR1 and CDR2: WNHNN and SYGVQD (reference sequence). The CDR3 has 13 residues. CDR3 DNA sequence: TGCGCCAGCAGCGCGACAGTTGAGGGGACCCAGTTCTTC. It yields the protein CASSATVEGTQFF.

This clonotype was observed many times. CDR3 loop: CASSQERIRGEAFF. CDR3 DNA sequence: TGTGCCAGCAGCCAAGAACGAATTCGGGGGGAAGCTTTCTTT. The V call is TRBV3-1, the J call TRBJ1-1, with D possibly TRBD1 on 5 matching bases. This CDR3 contains 14 residues. V dropped 0 bases and J dropped 8 bases, with 13 bases sitting between them. The germline gives CDR1 LGHDT, CDR2 YNNKEL (reference sequence).

The sample holds many counts of this clonotype. This CDR3 is CASSLSGRSYEQYF. Here the CDR3 DNA reads TGTGCCAGCAGCTTGAGCGGCAGATCTTACGAGCAGTACTTC. This chain links TRBV5-6 with TRBJ2-7; D perhaps matches TRBD2 (5 bases). Germline loops: CDR1 SGHDT, CDR2 YYEEEE. CDR3 length: 14 residues. Between the trimmed V and J ends, which lost 1 base and 4 bases, there was a span of 12 bases.

This clonotype was seen at least ten times. This chain uses TRBV3-1 with TRBJ1-5; D is unclear. V was trimmed by 1 base and J by 1 base, leaving 5 bases between them. Germline CDR1 is LGHDT and CDR2 is YNNKEL (reference sequence). This CDR3 comprises 14 residues. Here the CDR3 DNA reads TGTGCCAGCAGCCAAGTAGGGAGCAATCAGCCCCAGCATTTT. Residues: CASSQVGSNQPQHF.